This TCR beta chain derives from a study of post-analysis software for immune sequencing data. Findings and caveats of the study: TRBV5-6, TRBV5-1 and TRBV20-1 were among a few TRBV segments more frequent in patients than controls.

The CDR3 totals 22 residues. Germline CDR1 reads MDHEN; CDR2 reads SYDVKM. Trimming pared 5 bases from V and 2 bases from J, leaving 34 bases between. Every TCR beta cDNA library bore unique molecular identifiers. Hundreds of thousands of cDNA molecules came from around 1 to 9.1 million T cells. MiXCR was run by TCRdb on the PCR reads, yielding one entry per CDR3 protein. The table has hundreds of thousands of distinct CDR3 sequences, roughly 46% seen once. This clonotype was seen a single time. The antigen remains undetermined. The chain joins TRBV28 to TRBJ2-4, with D perhaps assigned TRBD1 or TRBD2 (5 bases each). This TCR came from a girl between 10 and 17 years old with multiple sclerosis. Sequenced input: blood. The CDR3 nucleotides are TGTGCCAGCAGTAAGGACACTTACCAAGCCGAGGGGCTGGTATCATCCAAAAACATTCAGTACTTC. Residues: CASSKDTYQAEGLVSSKNIQYF.